These T cell receptor beta chains were read from a single sample in a study of PD-1 blockade in classical Hodgkin lymphoma. Assay: immunoSEQ multiplex PCR; the TCRdb copy retains only in-frame clones and omits some. The sample has tens of thousands of clones, 80% to 90% seen once. The input for sequencing was peripheral blood mononuclear cells (PBMCs), taken at baseline. These receptors all stem from a human donor with classical Hodgkin lymphoma. The CDR3 runs from the conserved cysteine through the conserved F or W. D genes are given only for firm matches. Clone sizes are given selectively: once, few, many, or a class where the clone is expanded.

size | D | J | V | DNA | CDR3
NA | NA | TRBJ1-3 | TRBV29-1 | TGCAGCGTTGTGGGGTTCTCTGGAAACACCATATATTTT | CSVVGFSGNTIYF
NA | NA | TRBJ2-7 | TRBV13 | TGTGCCAGCAGCTTACGTGGTTCTGGGTACGAGCAGTACTTC | CASSLRGSGYEQYF
NA | TRBD1 | TRBJ1-2 | TRBV7-8 | TGTGCCAGCAGCCCAGGGACAGGGGGTGTCTATGGCTACACCTTC | CASSPGTGGVYGYTF
NA | NA | TRBJ1-1 | TRBV29-1 | TGCAGCGCCGAACACGCCACAGGGTGGGTGGGTGAAGCTTTCTTT | CSAEHATGWVGEAFF
NA | TRBD1 | TRBJ2-5 | TRBV5-6 | TGTGCCAGCAGCGGACAGGACCAAGAGACCCAGTACTTC | CASSGQDQETQYF
NA | NA | TRBJ2-7 | TRBV27 | TGTGCCAGCAGTTTAAGCTCAATTACCTACGAGCAGTACTTC | CASSLSSITYEQYF
NA | NA | TRBJ1-6 | TRBV4-1 | TGCGCCAGCAGCCAATACTTCACCGGGACCGGGTCTAATTCACCCCTCCACTTT | CASSQYFTGTGSNSPLHF
NA | TRBD1 | TRBJ2-7 | TRBV6-6 | TGTGCCAGCAGACCTGGGACAGCGACATTTTACGAGCAGTACTTC | CASRPGTATFYEQYF
NA | NA | TRBJ2-1 | TRBV6-5 | TGTGCCAGCAGTTACCGAAGCAGGTCCTGGGTCTTC | CASSYRSRSWVF
NA | NA | TRBJ2-3 | TRBV10-3 | TGTGCCATCAGTCCCACAGAATACACAGATACGCAGTATTTT | CAISPTEYTDTQYF
NA | NA | TRBJ2-2 | TRBV5-1 | TGCGCCAGCAGCTTCCGGGGCCCGGACACCGGGGAGCTGTTTTTT | CASSFRGPDTGELFF
NA | NA | TRBJ1-6 | TRBV7-2 | TGTGCCAGCAGCTTATATCCAGCCTTTACTTATAATTCACCCCTCCACTTT | CASSLYPAFTYNSPLHF
NA | TRBD1 | TRBJ2-7 | TRBV6-5 | TGTGCCAGCAGTCCAGGGACAGGGGGCGATTTAATGCAGTACTTC | CASSPGTGGDLMQYF
NA | NA | TRBJ1-1 | TRBV15 | TGTGCCACCAGCCCAAGAGCCCAGGGGCGCTTAACTGAAGCTTTCTTT | CATSPRAQGRLTEAFF
NA | NA | TRBJ1-1 | TRBV2 | TGTGCCAGCAGGACTCCGGGTGGGACTGAAGCTTTCTTT | CASRTPGGTEAFF
NA | NA | TRBJ1-1 | TRBV4-2 | TGTGCCAGTCACAGTAGGGGTGGGGAGGGCACTGAAGCTTTCTTT | CASHSRGGEGTEAFF
NA | NA | TRBJ1-2 | TRBV18 | TGTGCCAGCTCACCACCACGCGATTACTATGGCTACACCTTC | CASSPPRDYYGYTF
NA | NA | TRBJ2-7 | TRBV28 | TGTGCCAGCAGTTTAGAGGTCTCCGAGCAGTACTTC | CASSLEVSEQYF
NA | NA | TRBJ1-1 | TRBV6-6 | TGTGCCAGCACCTTAAGGGGGAGTAACACTGAAGCTTTCTTT | CASTLRGSNTEAFF
once | NA | TRBJ2-7 | TRBV6-1 | TGTGCCAGCAGTGTCTGGTCAATCTCCTACGAGCAGTACTTC | CASSVWSISYEQYF
NA | NA | TRBJ1-2 | TRBV18 | TGTGCCAGCTGGGTCACCGGGACAACCATCGGCTACACCTTC | CASWVTGTTIGYTF
NA | NA | TRBJ1-1 | TRBV5-4 | TGTGCCAGCAGTTTTGGGGGGGATGGAACTGAAGCTTTCTTT | CASSFGGDGTEAFF